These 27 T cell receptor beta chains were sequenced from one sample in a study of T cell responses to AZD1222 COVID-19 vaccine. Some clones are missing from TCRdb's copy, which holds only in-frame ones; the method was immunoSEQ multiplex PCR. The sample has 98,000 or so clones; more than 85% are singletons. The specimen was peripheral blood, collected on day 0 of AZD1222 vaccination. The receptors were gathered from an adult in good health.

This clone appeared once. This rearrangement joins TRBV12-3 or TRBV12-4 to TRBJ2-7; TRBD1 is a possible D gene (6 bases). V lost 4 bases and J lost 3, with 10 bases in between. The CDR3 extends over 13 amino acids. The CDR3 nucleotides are TGTGCCAGCAGTTCCAGGGGCGGCTACGAGCAGTACTTC. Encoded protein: CASSSRGGYEQYF.

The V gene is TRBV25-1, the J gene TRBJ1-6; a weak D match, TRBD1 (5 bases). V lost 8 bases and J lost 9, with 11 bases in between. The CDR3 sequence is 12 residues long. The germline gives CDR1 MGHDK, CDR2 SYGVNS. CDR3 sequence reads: CASRQGRSPLHF. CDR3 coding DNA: TGTGCCAGCCGGCAGGGCCGTTCACCCCTCCACTTT.

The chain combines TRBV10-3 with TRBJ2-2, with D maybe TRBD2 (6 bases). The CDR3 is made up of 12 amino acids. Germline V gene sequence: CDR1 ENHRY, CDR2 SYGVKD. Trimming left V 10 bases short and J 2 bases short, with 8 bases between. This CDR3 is CASGLNTGELFF. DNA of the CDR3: TGTGCCAGCGGACTAAACACCGGGGAGCTGTTTTTT.

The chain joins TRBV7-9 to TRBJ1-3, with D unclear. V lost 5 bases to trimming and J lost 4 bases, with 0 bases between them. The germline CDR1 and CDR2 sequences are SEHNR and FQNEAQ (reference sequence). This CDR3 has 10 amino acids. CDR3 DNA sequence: TGTGCCAGCAGCGGAAACACCATATATTTT. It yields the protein CASSGNTIYF.

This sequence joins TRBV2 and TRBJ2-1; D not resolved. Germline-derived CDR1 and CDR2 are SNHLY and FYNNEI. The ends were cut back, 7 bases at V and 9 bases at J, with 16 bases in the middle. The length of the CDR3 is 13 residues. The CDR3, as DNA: TGTGCCAGCACTCCAGTCGGTGCTAGTGAGCAGTTCTTC. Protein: CASTPVGASEQFF.

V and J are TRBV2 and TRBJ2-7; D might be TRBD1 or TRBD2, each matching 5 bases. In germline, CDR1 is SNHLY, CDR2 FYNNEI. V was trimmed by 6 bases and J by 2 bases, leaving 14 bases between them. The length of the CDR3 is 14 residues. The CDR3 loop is CASRPGRGTYEQYF. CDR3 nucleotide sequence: TGTGCCAGCAGGCCAGGGCGAGGGACCTACGAGCAGTACTTC.

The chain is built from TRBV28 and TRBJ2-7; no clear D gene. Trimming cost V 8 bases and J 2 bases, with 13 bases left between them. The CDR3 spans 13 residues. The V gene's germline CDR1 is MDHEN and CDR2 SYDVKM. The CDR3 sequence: CASGRPGPYEQYF. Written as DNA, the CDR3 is TGTGCCAGCGGACGCCCAGGTCCCTACGAGCAGTACTTC.

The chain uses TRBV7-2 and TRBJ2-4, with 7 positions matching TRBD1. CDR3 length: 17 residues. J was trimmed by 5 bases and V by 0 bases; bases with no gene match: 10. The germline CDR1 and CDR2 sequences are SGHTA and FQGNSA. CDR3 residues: CASSLAFSWTGQNIQYF. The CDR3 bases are TGTGCCAGCAGCTTAGCGTTCAGTTGGACAGGTCAAAACATTCAGTACTTC.

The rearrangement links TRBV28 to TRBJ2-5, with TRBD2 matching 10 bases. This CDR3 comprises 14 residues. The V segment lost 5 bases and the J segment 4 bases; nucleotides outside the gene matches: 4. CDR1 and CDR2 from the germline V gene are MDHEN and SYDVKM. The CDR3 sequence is CASSRAGGRETQYF. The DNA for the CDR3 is TGTGCCAGCAGTCGAGCGGGAGGGAGAGAGACCCAGTACTTC.

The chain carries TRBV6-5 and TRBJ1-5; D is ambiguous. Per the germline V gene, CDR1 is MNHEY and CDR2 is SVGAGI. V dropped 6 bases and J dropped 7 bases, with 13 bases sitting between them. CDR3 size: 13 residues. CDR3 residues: CASRVGSRQPQHF. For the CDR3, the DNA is TGTGCCAGCAGGGTTGGCTCCCGGCAGCCCCAGCATTTT.

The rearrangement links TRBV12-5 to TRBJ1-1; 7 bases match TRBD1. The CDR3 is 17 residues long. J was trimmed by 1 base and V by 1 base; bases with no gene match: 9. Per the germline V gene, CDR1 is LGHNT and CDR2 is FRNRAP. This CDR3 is CASGLARGQPPNTEAFF. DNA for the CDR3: TGTGCTAGTGGTTTGGCCAGGGGACAGCCCCCGAACACTGAAGCTTTCTTT.

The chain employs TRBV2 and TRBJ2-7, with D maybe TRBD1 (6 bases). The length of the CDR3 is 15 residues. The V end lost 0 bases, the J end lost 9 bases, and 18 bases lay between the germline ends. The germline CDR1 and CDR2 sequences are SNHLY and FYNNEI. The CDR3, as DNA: TGTGCCAGCAGTGAAGCGAGCGGACAGCCTCCTAGGCAGTACTTC. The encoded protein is CASSEASGQPPRQYF.

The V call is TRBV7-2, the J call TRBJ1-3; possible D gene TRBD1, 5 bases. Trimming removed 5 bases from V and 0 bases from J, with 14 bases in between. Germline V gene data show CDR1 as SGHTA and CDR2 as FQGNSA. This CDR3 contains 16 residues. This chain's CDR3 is CASSRGGTISGNTIYF. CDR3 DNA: TGTGCCAGCAGCCGCGGAGGGACCATCTCTGGAAACACCATATATTTT. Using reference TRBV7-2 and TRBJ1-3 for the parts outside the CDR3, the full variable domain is GAGVSQSPSNKVTEKGKDVELRCDPISGHTALYWYRQSLGQGLEFLIYFQGNSAPDKSGLPSDRFSAERTGGSVSTLTIQRTQQEDSAVYLCASSRGGTISGNTIYFGEGSWLTVV.

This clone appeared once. For the CDR3, the DNA is TGTGCCAGTAGTATAGTTGGGGGTCATACTGAAGCTTTCTTT. Translation gives CASSIVGGHTEAFF. This sequence joins TRBV19 and TRBJ1-1, with D tentatively TRBD1 (5 bases). This CDR3 spans 14 amino acids. Germline loops: CDR1 LNHDA, CDR2 SQIVND (reference sequence). V was clipped by 1 base and J by 5 bases, with 11 bases between them.

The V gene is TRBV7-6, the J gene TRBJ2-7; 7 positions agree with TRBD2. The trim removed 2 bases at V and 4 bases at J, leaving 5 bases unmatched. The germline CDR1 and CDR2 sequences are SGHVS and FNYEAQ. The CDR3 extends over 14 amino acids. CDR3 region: CASSLRGGGYEQYF. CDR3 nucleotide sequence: TGTGCCAGCAGCTTAAGGGGCGGGGGATACGAGCAGTACTTC.

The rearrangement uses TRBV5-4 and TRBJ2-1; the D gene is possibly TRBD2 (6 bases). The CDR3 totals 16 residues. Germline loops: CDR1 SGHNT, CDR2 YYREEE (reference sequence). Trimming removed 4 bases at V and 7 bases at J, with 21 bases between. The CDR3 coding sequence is TGTGCCAGCAGCAACGCGCGGGGTTCTCTTGCAAATGAGCAGTTCTTC. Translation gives CASSNARGSLANEQFF.

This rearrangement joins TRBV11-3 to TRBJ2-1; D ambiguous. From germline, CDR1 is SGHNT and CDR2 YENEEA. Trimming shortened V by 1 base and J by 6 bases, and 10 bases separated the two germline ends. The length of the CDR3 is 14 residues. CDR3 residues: CASSLGTSGNEQFF. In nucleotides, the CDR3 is TGTGCCAGCAGCTTAGGGACCTCAGGCAATGAGCAGTTCTTC. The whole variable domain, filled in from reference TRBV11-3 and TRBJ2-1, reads EAGVVQSPRYKIIEKKQPVAFWCNPISGHNTLYWYLQNLGQGPELLIRYENEEAVDDSQLPKDRFSAERLKGVDSTLKIQPAELGDSAVYLCASSLGTSGNEQFFGPGTRLTVL.

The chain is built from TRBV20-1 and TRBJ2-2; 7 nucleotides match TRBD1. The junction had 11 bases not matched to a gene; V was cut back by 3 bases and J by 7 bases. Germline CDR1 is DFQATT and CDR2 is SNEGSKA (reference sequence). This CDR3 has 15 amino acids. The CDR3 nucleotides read TGCAGTGCTAGTGACTCGGGACAGACTTACGGGGAGCTGTTTTTT. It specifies CSASDSGQTYGELFF.

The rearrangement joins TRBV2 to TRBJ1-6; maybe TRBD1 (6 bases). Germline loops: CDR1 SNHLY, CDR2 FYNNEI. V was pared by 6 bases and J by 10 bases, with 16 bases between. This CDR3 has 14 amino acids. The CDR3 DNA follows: TGTGCCAGCAGAGAACAGGGTGCCGGCTCACCCCTCCACTTT. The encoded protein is CASREQGAGSPLHF.

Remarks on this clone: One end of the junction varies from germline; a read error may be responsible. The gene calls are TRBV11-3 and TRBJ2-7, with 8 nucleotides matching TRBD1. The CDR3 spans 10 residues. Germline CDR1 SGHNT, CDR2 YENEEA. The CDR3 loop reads CASSFHRGNF. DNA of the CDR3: TGTGCCAGCAGCTTTCACAGGGGGAACTTC.

CDR3 residues: CASSYDSSGNTIYF. Written as DNA, the CDR3 is TGTGCCAGCAGCTACGATTCTTCTGGAAACACCATATATTTT. This chain links TRBV7-9 with TRBJ1-3; D is unresolved. V dropped 4 bases and J dropped 1 base, with 8 bases sitting between them. The germline gives CDR1 SEHNR, CDR2 FQNEAQ (reference sequence). CDR3 size: 14 residues.

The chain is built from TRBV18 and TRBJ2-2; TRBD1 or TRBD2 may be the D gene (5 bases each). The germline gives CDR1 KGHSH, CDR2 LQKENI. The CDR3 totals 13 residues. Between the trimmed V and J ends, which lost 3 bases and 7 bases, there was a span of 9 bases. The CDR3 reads CASSPGPHGELFF. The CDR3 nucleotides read TGTGCCAGCTCACCGGGACCCCACGGGGAGCTGTTTTTT.

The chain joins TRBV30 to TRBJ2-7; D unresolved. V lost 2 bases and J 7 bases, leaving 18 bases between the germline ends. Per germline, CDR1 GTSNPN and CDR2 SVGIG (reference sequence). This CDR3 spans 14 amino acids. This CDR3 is CAWSPVGPVGEQYF. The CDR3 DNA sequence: TGTGCCTGGAGTCCGGTTGGTCCTGTAGGGGAGCAGTACTTC.

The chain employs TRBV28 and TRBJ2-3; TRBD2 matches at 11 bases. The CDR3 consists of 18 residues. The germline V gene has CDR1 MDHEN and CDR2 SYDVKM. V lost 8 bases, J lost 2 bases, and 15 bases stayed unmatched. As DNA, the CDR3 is TGTGCCAGCTGGGGACCGGGGGGGACTAGCGGTTACACAGATACGCAGTATTTT. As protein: CASWGPGGTSGYTDTQYF.

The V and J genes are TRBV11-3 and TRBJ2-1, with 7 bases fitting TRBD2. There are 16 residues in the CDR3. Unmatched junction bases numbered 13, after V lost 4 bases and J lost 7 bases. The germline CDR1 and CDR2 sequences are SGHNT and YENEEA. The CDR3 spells CASSSKRGGSANEQFF. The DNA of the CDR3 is TGTGCCAGCAGCTCGAAAAGGGGCGGGAGTGCTAATGAGCAGTTCTTC.

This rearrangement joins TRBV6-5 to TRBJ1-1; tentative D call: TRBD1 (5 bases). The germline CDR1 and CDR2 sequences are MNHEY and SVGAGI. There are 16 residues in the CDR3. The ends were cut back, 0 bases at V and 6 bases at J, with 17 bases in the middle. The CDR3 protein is CASSYSMGDELPEAFF. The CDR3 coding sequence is TGTGCCAGCAGTTACTCGATGGGGGATGAATTGCCTGAAGCTTTCTTT.

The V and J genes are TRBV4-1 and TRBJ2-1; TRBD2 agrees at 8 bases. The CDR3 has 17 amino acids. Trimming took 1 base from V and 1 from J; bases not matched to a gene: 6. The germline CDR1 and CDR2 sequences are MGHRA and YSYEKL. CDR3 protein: CASSQGAPSGSYNEQFF. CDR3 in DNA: TGCGCCAGCAGCCAAGGTGCCCCTAGCGGGTCCTACAATGAGCAGTTCTTC.